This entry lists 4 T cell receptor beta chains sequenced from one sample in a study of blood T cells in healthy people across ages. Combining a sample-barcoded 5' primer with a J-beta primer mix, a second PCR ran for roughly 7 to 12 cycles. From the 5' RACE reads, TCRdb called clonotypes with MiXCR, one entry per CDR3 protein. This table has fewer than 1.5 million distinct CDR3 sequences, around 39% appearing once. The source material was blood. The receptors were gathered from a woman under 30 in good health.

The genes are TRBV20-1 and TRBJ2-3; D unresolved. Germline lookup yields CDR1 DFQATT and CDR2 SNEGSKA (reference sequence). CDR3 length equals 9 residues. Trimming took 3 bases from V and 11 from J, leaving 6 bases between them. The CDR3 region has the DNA TGCAGTGCTAGTGGGCGGCAGTATTTT. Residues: CSASGRQYF.

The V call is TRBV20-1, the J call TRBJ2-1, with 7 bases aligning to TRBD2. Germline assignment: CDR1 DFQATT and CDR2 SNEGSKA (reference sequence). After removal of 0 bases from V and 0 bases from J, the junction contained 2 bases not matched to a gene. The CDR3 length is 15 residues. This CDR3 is CSARERETSYNEQFF. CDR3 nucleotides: TGCAGTGCTAGAGAGCGGGAGACCTCCTACAATGAGCAGTTCTTC.

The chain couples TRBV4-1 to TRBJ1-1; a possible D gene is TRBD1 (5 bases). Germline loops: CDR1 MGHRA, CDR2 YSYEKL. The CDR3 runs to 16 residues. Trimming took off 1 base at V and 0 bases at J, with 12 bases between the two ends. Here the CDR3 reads CASSQGEGRMNTEAFF. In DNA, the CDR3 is TGCGCCAGCAGCCAAGGGGAGGGACGCATGAACACTGAAGCTTTCTTT.

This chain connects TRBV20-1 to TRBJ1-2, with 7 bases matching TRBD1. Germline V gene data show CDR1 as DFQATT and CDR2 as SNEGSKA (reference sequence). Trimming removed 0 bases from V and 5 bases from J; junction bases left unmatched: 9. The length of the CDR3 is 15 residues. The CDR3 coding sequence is TGCAGTGCTAGAGAGGCCCCGACAGGGAAGTATGGCTACACCTTC. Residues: CSAREAPTGKYGYTF.